This T cell receptor beta chain was recorded in a study of blood T cell repertoires in COVID-19. Trimming left V 1 base short and J 1 base short, with 16 bases between. CDR1 is LGHNA and CDR2 is YSLEER in the germline V gene. CDR3 length: 17 amino acids. Method: immunoSEQ multiplex PCR; TCRdb's copy keeps in-frame clones and lacks some. The data show 350,000 to 450,000 clones, approximately 89% seen once. Sequenced material: PBMCs or T cells enriched from blood (not recorded which). The chain combines TRBV4-3 with TRBJ1-1, with D unclear. The TCR was taken from a woman aged 40 to 49 who had been exposed to COVID-19. The CDR3 loop reads CASSQASRGRSNTEAFF. As DNA, the CDR3 is TGCGCCAGCAGCCAAGCCTCACGTGGGAGGTCGAACACTGAAGCTTTCTTT.